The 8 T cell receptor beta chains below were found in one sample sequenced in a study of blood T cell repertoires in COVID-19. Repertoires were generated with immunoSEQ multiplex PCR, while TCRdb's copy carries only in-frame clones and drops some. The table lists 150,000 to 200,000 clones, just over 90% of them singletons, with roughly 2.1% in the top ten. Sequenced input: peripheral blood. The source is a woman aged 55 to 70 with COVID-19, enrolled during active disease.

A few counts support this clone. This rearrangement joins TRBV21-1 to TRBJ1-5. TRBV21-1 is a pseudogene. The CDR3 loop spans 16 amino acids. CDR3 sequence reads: CASSKGEACHNQPQHF. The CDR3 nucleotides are TGTGCCAGCAGCAAAGGGGAGGCCTGCCACAATCAGCCCCAGCATTTT.

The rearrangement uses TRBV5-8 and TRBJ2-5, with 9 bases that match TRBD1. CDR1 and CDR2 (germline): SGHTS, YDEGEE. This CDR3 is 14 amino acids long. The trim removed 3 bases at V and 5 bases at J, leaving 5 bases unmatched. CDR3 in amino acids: CASSWTGAAETQYF. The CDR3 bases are TGTGCCAGCAGCTGGACAGGGGCCGCGGAGACCCAGTACTTC.

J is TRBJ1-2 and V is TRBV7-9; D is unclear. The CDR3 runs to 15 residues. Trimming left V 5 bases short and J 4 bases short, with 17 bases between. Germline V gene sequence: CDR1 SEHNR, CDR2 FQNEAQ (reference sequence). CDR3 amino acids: CASSQAGASSYGYTF. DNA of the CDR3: TGTGCCAGCAGCCAGGCAGGCGCCTCTTCCTATGGCTACACCTTC.

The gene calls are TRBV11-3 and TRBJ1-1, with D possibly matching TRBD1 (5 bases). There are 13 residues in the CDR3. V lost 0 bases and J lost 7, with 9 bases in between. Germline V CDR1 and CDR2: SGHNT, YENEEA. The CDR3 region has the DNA TGTGCCAGCAGCTTAGATCAAGACAGTGAAGCTTTCTTT. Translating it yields CASSLDQDSEAFF. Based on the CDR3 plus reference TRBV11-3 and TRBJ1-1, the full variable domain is EAGVVQSPRYKIIEKKQPVAFWCNPISGHNTLYWYLQNLGQGPELLIRYENEEAVDDSQLPKDRFSAERLKGVDSTLKIQPAELGDSAVYLCASSLDQDSEAFFGQGTRLTVV.

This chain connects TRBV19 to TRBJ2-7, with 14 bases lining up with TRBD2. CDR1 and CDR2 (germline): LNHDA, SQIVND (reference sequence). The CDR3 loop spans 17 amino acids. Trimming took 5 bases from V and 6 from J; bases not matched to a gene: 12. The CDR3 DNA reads TGTGCCAGTAGTGCGACTAGCGGGGGGGAGCTACCGCCCGAGCAGTACTTC. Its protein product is CASSATSGGELPPEQYF.

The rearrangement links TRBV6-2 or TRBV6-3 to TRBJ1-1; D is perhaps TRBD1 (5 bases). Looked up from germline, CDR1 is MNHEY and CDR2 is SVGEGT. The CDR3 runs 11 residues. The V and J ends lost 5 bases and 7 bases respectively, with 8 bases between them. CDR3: CASSRQHEAFF. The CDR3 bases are TGTGCCAGCAGTCGACAGCATGAAGCTTTCTTT.

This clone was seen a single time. The chain's CDR3 is CASSQDAGGDEKLFF. The CDR3 region has the DNA TGCGCCAGCAGCCAAGATGCGGGGGGGGACGAAAAACTGTTTTTT. This chain uses TRBV4-1 with TRBJ1-4, with D possibly being TRBD1 (5 bases). V was pared by 0 bases and J by 8 bases, with 13 bases between. The germline V gene encodes CDR1 MGHRA and CDR2 YSYEKL. This CDR3 has 15 amino acids.

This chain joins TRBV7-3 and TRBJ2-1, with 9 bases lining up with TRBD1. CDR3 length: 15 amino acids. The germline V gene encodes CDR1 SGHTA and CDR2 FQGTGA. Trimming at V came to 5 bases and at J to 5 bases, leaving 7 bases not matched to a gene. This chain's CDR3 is CASSIGTGSDNEQFF. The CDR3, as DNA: TGTGCCAGCAGCATAGGGACAGGGTCCGACAATGAGCAGTTCTTC.